A single sample is the source of the 15 T cell receptor beta chains below, sequenced in a study of T cell repertoires in cytomegalovirus infection. Their antigens are not known. TCRdb reanalysed the reads using MiXCR and keeps one entry per CDR3 protein. Among approximately 770,000 distinct CDR3 sequences listed, roughly 29% were seen once. The specimen was cultured CD8+ T cells from PBMCs, collected from culture after CMV antigen stimulation. These receptors came from a human donor in good health (CMV status not recorded). Some clones in this sample may be carry-over from other donors' samples.

This clonotype came up a few times. The V call is TRBV7-6, the J call TRBJ2-7, with D perhaps matching TRBD2 (6 bases). Deletions cut 5 bases from V and 4 bases from J, with 12 bases between. Germline CDR1 SGHVS, CDR2 FNYEAQ. The CDR3 sequence is 13 residues long. The chain's CDR3 is CASSPYGGYEQYF. Written as DNA, the CDR3 is TGTGCCAGCAGCCCTTACGGGGGTTACGAGCAGTACTTC.

This clonotype was counted between two and nine times. The V call is TRBV7-9, the J call TRBJ2-5, with 9 bases identical to TRBD2. Losses at the gene ends were 4 bases for V and 3 bases for J; bases not matched to a gene: 9. This CDR3 comprises 16 residues. The germline V gene has CDR1 SEHNR and CDR2 FQNEAQ (reference sequence). The CDR3 nucleotides read TGTGCCAGCAGCTCGGAGACTAGCGGACTCAAAGAGACCCAGTACTTC. Its translation: CASSSETSGLKETQYF.

This clonotype was counted a few times. The chain employs TRBV7-6 and TRBJ2-3; TRBD2 agrees at 11 bases. This CDR3 has 18 residues. V lost 4 bases to trimming and J lost 0 bases; unmatched junction nucleotides: 9. In germline, CDR1 is SGHVS, CDR2 FNYEAQ. The DNA of the CDR3 is TGTGCCAGCAGCTATACTAGCGGGGGCCTCCGCAGCACAGATACGCAGTATTTT. Translated, it gives CASSYTSGGLRSTDTQYF.

The gene calls are TRBV7-2 and TRBJ2-4, with TRBD2 as a possible D gene (5 bases). The CDR3 length is 16 residues. V dropped 5 bases and J dropped 0 bases, with 14 bases sitting between them. Germline V gives CDR1 SGHTA, CDR2 FQGNSA. CDR3 DNA sequence: TGTGCCAGCAGCCATAGCGAGCGCCAAGCCAAAAACATTCAGTACTTC. Encoded protein: CASSHSERQAKNIQYF.

This clonotype was seen a few times. The rearrangement uses TRBV29-1 and TRBJ1-2, with D uncertain. The CDR3 has 11 residues. The germline V gene encodes CDR1 SQVTM and CDR2 ANQGSEA. Trimming removed 6 bases at V and 4 bases at J, with 9 bases between. The CDR3 sequence: CSVEHRYGYTF. The CDR3 DNA is TGCAGCGTCGAACACCGCTATGGCTACACCTTC. The variable domain in full, completed from reference TRBV29-1 and TRBJ1-2, reads SAVISQKPSRDICQRGTSLTIQCQVDSQVTMMFWYRQQPGQSLTLIATANQGSEATYESGFVIDKFPISRPNLTFSTLTVSNMSPEDSSIYLCSVEHRYGYTFGSGTRLTVV.

This clonotype has ten or more counts. The chain carries TRBV7-2 and TRBJ1-3; possible D gene TRBD1, 5 bases. V shed 1 base and J shed 4 bases, with 11 bases lying between them. The CDR3 has 15 residues. CDR1 and CDR2 (germline): SGHTA, FQGNSA. DNA for the CDR3: TGTGCCAGCAGCTTAGTAGGGGCGGGAGGAAACACCATATATTTT. Its translation is CASSLVGAGGNTIYF.

The chain combines TRBV6-2 or TRBV6-3 with TRBJ1-5, with 12 nucleotides matching TRBD1. This CDR3 spans 17 amino acids. The V segment lost 2 bases and the J segment 1 base; nucleotides outside the gene matches: 3. Germline V gives CDR1 MNHEY, CDR2 SVGEGT. The CDR3 reads CASSYQGQGASNQPQHF. The CDR3 coding sequence is TGTGCCAGCAGTTACCAGGGACAGGGGGCGAGCAATCAGCCCCAGCATTTT.

The V call is TRBV15, the J call TRBJ1-1, with D perhaps TRBD1 (5 bases). Germline CDR1 is LNHNV and CDR2 is YYDKDF (reference sequence). Trimming pared 10 bases from V and 5 bases from J, leaving 17 bases between. The CDR3 loop spans 13 amino acids. The CDR3 loop reads CAIPQEGSTEAFF. CDR3 bases: TGTGCCATTCCCCAGGAGGGGAGTACTGAAGCTTTCTTT.

V is TRBV7-6 and J is TRBJ1-2; D unclear. Trimming shortened V by 0 bases and J by 7 bases, and 12 bases separated the two germline ends. The germline CDR1 and CDR2 sequences are SGHVS and FNYEAQ. This CDR3 comprises 14 residues. The CDR3 protein is CASSLAGAGFGYTF. CDR3 coding DNA: TGTGCCAGCAGCTTAGCCGGCGCGGGGTTTGGCTACACCTTC. Complete variable domain (other parts from reference TRBV7-6 and TRBJ1-2): GAGVSQSPRYKVTKRGQDVALRCDPISGHVSLYWYRQALGQGPEFLTYFNYEAQQDKSGLPNDRFSAERPEGSISTLTIQRTEQRDSAMYRCASSLAGAGFGYTFGSGTRLTVV.

This clonotype has ten or more counts. This chain links TRBV7-2 with TRBJ2-3; TRBD2 is a possible D gene (7 bases). V was clipped by 5 bases and J by 0 bases, with 15 bases between them. CDR1 is SGHTA and CDR2 is FQGNSA in the germline V gene. The CDR3 totals 16 residues. CDR3 DNA: TGTGCCAGCAGCCCCCTTGGGGGGGCTAGCACAGATACGCAGTATTTT. This gives the protein CASSPLGGASTDTQYF.

The CDR3 nucleotides are TGTGCCAGCAGCCCCCTCCCGGGAACAGAAAACATTCAGTACTTC. This encodes CASSPLPGTENIQYF. The gene calls are TRBV27 and TRBJ2-4; D possibly corresponds to TRBD2 (5 bases). CDR1 MNHEY and CDR2 SMNVEV come from the germline V gene (reference sequence). The CDR3 length is 15 residues. V was cut by 6 bases and J by 5 bases, with 17 bases left in between.

The chain carries TRBV6-1 and TRBJ2-5, with D perhaps matching TRBD2 (6 bases). Per germline, CDR1 MNHNS and CDR2 SASEGT. This CDR3 contains 15 residues. V was clipped by 4 bases and J by 2 bases, with 14 bases between them. CDR3 coding DNA: TGTGCCAGCAGTGGGTCGGGACTCTCTCAAGAGACCCAGTACTTC. Amino acid sequence: CASSGSGLSQETQYF.

There are many counts of this clonotype. The V gene is TRBV7-9, the J gene TRBJ1-1; TRBD1 agrees at 11 bases. The CDR3 covers 15 residues. Per the germline V gene, CDR1 is SEHNR and CDR2 is FQNEAQ (reference sequence). Losses at the gene ends were 5 bases for V and 5 bases for J; bases not matched to a gene: 7. The CDR3 DNA is TGTGCCAGCAGCGGAGGGGACAGGGGGTGGACTGAAGCTTTCTTT. Protein: CASSGGDRGWTEAFF.

The rearrangement uses TRBV6-2 or TRBV6-3 and TRBJ1-1; a possible D gene is TRBD1 (6 bases). Germline lookup yields CDR1 MNHEY and CDR2 SVGEGT. The CDR3 has 13 amino acids. V was pared by 7 bases and J by 4 bases, with 13 bases between. The CDR3 is CASTWTEITEAFF. The CDR3 region has the DNA TGTGCCAGCACCTGGACAGAAATCACTGAAGCTTTCTTT.

This chain joins TRBV3-1 and TRBJ1-2; TRBD1 is a possible D gene (5 bases). V shed 1 base and J shed 6 bases, with 15 bases lying between them. CDR1 is LGHDT and CDR2 is YNNKEL in the germline V gene (reference sequence). This CDR3 contains 15 residues. CDR3 bases: TGTGCCAGCAGCCAAGTCGGGGACGCCCGAGATGGCTACACCTTC. Its translation: CASSQVGDARDGYTF.